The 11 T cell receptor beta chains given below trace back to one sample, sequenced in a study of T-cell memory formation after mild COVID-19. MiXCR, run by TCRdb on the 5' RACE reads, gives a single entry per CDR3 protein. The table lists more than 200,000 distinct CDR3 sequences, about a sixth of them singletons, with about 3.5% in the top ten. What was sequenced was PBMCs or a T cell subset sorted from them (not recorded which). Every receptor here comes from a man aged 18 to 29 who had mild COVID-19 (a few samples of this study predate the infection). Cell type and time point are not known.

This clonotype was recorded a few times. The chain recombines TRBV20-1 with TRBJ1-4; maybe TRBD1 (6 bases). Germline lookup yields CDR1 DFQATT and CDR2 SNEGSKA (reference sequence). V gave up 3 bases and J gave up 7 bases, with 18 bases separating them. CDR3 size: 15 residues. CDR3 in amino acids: CSARGGNRVREKLFF. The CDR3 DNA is TGCAGTGCTAGGGGGGGGAACAGGGTTCGTGAAAAACTGTTTTTT.

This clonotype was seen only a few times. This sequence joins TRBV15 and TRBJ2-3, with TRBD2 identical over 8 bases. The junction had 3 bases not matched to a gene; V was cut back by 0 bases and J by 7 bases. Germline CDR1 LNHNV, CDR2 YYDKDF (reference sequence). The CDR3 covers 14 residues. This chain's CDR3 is CATSRDPGGNTQYF. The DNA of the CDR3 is TGTGCCACCAGCAGAGACCCGGGAGGGAATACGCAGTATTTT.

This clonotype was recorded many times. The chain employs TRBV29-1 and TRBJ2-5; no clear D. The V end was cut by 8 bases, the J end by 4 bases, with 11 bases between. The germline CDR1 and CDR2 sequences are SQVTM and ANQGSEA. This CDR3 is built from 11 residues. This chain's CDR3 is CSSGWGETQYF. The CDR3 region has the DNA TGCAGCTCTGGTTGGGGAGAGACCCAGTACTTC.

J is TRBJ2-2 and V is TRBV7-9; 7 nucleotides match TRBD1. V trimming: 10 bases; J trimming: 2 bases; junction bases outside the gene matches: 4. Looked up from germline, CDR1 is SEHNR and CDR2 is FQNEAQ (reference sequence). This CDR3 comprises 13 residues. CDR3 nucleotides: TGTGCCACTGGGACAGATAACACCGGGGAGCTGTTTTTT. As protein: CATGTDNTGELFF. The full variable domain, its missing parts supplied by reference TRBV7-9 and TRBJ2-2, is DTGVSQNPRHKITKRGQNVTFRCDPISEHNRLYWYRQTLGQGPEFLTYFQNEAQLEKSRLLSDRFSAERPKGSFSTLEIQRTEQGDSAMYLCATGTDNTGELFFGEGSRLTVL.

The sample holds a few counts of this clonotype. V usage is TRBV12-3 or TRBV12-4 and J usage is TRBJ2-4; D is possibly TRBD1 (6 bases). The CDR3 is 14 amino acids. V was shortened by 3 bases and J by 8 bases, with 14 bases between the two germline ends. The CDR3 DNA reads TGTGCCAGCAGTTTGAGAGGGGGTGGTGACATTCAGTACTTC. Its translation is CASSLRGGGDIQYF.

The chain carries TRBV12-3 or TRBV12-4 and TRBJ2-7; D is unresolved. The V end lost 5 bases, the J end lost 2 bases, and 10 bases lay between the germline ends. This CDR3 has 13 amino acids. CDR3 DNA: TGTGCCAGCAGTGGCGCGCCCCCCTACGAGCAGTACGTC. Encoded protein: CASSGAPPYEQYV.

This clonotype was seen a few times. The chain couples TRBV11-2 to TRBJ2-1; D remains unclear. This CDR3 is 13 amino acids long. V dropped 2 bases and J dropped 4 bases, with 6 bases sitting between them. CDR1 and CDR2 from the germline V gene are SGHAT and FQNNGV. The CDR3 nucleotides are TGTGCCAGCAGCTTATCACTATACAATGAGCAGTTCTTC. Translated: CASSLSLYNEQFF.

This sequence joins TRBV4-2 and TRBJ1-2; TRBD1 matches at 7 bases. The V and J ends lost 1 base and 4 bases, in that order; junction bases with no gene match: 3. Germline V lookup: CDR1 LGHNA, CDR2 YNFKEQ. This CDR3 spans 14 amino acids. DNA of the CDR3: TGTGCCAGCAGCCAAGTGGACAGGCCCTATGGCTACACCTTC. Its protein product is CASSQVDRPYGYTF.

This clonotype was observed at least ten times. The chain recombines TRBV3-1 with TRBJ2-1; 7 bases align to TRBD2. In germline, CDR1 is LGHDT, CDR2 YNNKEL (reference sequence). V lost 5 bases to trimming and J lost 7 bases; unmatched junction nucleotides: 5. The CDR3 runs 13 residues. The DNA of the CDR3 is TGTGCCAGCAGCGTTCGGGGAGGGAATGAGCAGTTCTTC. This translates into CASSVRGGNEQFF.

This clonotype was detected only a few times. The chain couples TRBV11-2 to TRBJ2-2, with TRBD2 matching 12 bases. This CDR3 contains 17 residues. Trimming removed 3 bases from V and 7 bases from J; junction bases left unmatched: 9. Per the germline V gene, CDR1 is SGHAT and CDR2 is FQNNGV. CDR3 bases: TGTGCCAGCAGCTTGCTAGGCGGACTAGCGGGGCTCGGGGAGCTGTTTTTT. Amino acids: CASSLLGGLAGLGELFF.

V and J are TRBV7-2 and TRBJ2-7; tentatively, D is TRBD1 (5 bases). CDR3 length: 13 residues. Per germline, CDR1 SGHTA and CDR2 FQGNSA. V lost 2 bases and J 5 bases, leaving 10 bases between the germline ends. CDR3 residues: CASSLRGANEQYF. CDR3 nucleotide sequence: TGTGCCAGCAGCTTAAGGGGCGCAAACGAGCAGTACTTC. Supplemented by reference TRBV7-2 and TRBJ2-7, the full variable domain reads GAGVSQSPSNKVTEKGKDVELRCDPISGHTALYWYRQSLGQGLEFLIYFQGNSAPDKSGLPSDRFSAERTGGSVSTLTIQRTQQEDSAVYLCASSLRGANEQYFGPGTRLTVT.